This TCR beta chain derives from a study of cytomegalovirus exposure and HLA in healthy donors. Study-level background: In an earlier analysis, around 100 million unique TCR beta sequences were found from 150 million to 200 million T cells.

Study-wide findings and caveats: It was shown in a later analysis that HLA-associated TCR beta chains were more clonally expanded than other, equally common chains. In a later analysis, parvovirus B19, influenza, CMV and Epstein-Barr virus appeared linked to several top co-occurrence clusters. In vitro data verified a few CMV-associated chains as specific for CMV antigens.

Researchers ran the PCR with 60 Vbeta and 13 Jbeta primers. TCRdb's table, derived via immunoSEQ multiplex PCR, lists solely in-frame clones and lacks some. This sample carries some 200,000 clones, 76% of them seen once, and the ten largest clones take 0.63%. On this clone itself: What it recognizes is unknown.

The germline CDR1 and CDR2 sequences are MGHRA and YSYEKL. V lost 1 base and J lost 4, with 9 bases in between. The CDR3 extends over 14 amino acids. The source material was PBMCs. The sequence derives from a man younger than 35 in good health and CMV-seronegative. V gene TRBV4-1 combines with J gene TRBJ2-3, with D perhaps matching TRBD1 (6 bases). CDR3 sequence: CASSQVPGADTQYF. CDR3 coding DNA: TGCGCCAGCAGCCAAGTCCCAGGGGCAGATACGCAGTATTTT.